The TCR beta chain under discussion was sequenced for a study of metastatic and nonmetastatic thyroid tumors. None of the patients had undergone any treatment ahead of thyroid surgery. The CDR3 totals 14 residues. V was clipped by 4 bases and J by 4 bases; unmatched bases: 6. Germline lookup yields CDR1 SQVTM and CDR2 ANQGSEA. TCRdb reprocessed the PCR reads using MiXCR. Of tens of thousands of clones in the sample, 15% to 20% were seen once. This clone was seen at least ten times. The J gene is TRBJ2-3, the V gene TRBV29-1; 9 nucleotides agree with TRBD1. This clonotype was obtained from a female donor with papillary thyroid cancer or a benign thyroid nodule (not recorded which). Some clones in this sample may be carry-over from other donors' samples. Sequencing used blood. The CDR3 nucleotides are TGCAGCGTTGCTGGGACAGGGCTCGCAGATACGCAGTATTTT. This translates into CSVAGTGLADTQYF.